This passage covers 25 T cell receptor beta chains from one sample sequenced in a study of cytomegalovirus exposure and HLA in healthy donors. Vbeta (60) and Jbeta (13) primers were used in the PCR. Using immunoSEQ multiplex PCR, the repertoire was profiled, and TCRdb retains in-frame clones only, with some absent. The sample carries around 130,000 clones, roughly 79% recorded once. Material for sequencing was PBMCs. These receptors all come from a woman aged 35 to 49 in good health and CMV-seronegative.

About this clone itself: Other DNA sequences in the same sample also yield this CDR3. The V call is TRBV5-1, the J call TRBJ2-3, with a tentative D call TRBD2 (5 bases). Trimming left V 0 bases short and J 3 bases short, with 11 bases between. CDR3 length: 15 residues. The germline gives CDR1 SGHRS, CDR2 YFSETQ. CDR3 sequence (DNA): TGCGCCAGCAGCTTGGGGCCCGGGATGACAGATACGCAGTATTTT. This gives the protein CASSLGPGMTDTQYF.

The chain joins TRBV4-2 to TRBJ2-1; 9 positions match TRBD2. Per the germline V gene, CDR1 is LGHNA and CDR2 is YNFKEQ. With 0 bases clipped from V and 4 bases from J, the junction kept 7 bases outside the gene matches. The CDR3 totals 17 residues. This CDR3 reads CASSQEWTSEIYNEQFF. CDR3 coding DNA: TGTGCCAGCAGCCAAGAGTGGACTAGCGAGATTTACAATGAGCAGTTCTTC.

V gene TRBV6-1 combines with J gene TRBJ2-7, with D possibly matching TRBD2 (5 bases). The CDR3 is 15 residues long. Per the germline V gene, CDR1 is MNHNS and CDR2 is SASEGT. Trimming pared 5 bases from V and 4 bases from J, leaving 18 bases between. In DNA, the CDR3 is TGTGCCAGCAGTACCGGGGTCCTCTCCGGTTACGAGCAGTACTTC. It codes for CASSTGVLSGYEQYF.

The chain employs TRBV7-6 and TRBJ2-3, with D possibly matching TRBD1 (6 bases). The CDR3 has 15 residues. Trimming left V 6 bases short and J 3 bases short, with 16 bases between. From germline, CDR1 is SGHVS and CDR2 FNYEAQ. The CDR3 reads CASSLGAEATDTQYF. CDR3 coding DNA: TGTGCCAGCAGTCTGGGGGCGGAAGCTACAGATACGCAGTATTTT.

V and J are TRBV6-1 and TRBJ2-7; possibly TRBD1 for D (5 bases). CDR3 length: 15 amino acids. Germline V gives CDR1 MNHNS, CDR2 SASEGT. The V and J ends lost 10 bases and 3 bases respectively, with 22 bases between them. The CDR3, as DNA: TGTGCCATCGAAGCCATTAGCCAGGGTTTCTACGAGCAGTACTTC. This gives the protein CAIEAISQGFYEQYF.

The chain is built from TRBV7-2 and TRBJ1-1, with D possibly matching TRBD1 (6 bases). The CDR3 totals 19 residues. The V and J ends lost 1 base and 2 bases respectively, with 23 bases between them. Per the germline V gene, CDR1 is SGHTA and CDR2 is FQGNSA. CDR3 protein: CASSLVPPSLTGPNTEAFF. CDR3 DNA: TGTGCCAGCAGCTTAGTCCCTCCCAGTTTAACAGGGCCTAACACTGAAGCTTTCTTT. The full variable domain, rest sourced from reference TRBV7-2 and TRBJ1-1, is GAGVSQSPSNKVTEKGKDVELRCDPISGHTALYWYRQSLGQGLEFLIYFQGNSAPDKSGLPSDRFSAERTGGSVSTLTIQRTQQEDSAVYLCASSLVPPSLTGPNTEAFFGQGTRLTVV.

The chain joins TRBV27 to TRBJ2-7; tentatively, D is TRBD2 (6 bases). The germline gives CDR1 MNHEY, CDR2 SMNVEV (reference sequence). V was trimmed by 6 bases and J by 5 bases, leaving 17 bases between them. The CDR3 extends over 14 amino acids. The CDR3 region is CASSLSRGAHEQYF. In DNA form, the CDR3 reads TGTGCCAGCAGCCTCTCGCGCGGGGCCCACGAGCAGTACTTC.

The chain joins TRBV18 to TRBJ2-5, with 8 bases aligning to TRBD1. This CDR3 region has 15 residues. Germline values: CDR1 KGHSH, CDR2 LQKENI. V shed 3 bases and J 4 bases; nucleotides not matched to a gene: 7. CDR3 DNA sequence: TGTGCCAGCTCACCGAAGGACAGGGCTGGAGAGACCCAGTACTTC. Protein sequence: CASSPKDRAGETQYF. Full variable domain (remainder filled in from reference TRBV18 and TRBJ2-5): NAGVMQNPRHLVRRRGQEARLRCSPMKGHSHVYWYRQLPEEGLKFMVYLQKENIIDESGMPKERFSAEFPKEGPSILRIQQVVRGDSAAYFCASSPKDRAGETQYFGPGTRLLVL.

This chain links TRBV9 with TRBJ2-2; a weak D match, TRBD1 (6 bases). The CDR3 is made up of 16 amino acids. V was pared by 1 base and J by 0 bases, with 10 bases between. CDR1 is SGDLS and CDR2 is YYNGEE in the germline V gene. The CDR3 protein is CASSVHRTANTGELFF. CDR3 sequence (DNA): TGTGCCAGCAGCGTACATAGGACAGCGAACACCGGGGAGCTGTTTTTT.

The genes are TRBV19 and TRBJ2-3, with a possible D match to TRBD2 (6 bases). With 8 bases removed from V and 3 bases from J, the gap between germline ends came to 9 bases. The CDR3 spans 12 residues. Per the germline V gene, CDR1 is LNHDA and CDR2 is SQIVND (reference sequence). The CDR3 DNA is TGTGCCAGTCAGGCGGGAACAGATACGCAGTATTTT. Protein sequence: CASQAGTDTQYF.

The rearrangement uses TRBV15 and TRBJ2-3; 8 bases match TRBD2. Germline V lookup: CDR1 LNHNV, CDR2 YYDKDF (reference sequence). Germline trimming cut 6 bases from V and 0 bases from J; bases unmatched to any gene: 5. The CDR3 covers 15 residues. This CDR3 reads CATSTGGESTDTQYF. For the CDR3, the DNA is TGTGCCACCAGTACGGGAGGGGAAAGCACAGATACGCAGTATTTT.

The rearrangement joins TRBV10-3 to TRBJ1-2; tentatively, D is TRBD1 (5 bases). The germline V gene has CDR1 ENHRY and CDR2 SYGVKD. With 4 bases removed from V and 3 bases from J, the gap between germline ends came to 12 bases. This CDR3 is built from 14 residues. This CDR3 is CAISALQADYGYTF. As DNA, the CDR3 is TGTGCCATCAGTGCTTTACAGGCCGACTATGGCTACACCTTC.

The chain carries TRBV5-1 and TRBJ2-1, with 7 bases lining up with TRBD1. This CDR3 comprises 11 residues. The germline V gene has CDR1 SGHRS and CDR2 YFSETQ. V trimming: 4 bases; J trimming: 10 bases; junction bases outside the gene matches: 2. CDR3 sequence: CASSQDREQFF. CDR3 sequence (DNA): TGCGCCAGCAGCCAGGACAGGGAGCAGTTCTTC.

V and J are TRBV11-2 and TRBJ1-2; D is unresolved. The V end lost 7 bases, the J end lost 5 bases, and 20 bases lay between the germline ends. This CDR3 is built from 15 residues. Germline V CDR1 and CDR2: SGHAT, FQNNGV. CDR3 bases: TGTGCCAGCACCCCCGGCGGCAGTTCGCCTTATGGCTACACCTTC. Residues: CASTPGGSSPYGYTF. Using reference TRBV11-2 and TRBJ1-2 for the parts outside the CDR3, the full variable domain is EAGVAQSPRYKIIEKRQSVAFWCNPISGHATLYWYQQILGQGPKLLIQFQNNGVVDDSQLPKDRFSAERLKGVDSTLKIQPAKLEDSAVYLCASTPGGSSPYGYTFGSGTRLTVV.

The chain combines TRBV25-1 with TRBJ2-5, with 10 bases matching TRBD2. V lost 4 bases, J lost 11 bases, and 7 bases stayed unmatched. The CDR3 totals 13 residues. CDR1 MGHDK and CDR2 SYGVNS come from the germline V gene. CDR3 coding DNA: TGTGCCAGCAGTGGGGGTGGGACTAGCGTGCAGTACTTC. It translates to CASSGGGTSVQYF.

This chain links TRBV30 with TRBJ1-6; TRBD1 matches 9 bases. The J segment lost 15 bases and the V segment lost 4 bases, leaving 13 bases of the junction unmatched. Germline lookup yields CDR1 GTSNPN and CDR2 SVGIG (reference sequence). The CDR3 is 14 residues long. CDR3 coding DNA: TGTGCCTGGAAAGTGGACAGGGGCCGTTTTGGCCTCCACTTT. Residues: CAWKVDRGRFGLHF.

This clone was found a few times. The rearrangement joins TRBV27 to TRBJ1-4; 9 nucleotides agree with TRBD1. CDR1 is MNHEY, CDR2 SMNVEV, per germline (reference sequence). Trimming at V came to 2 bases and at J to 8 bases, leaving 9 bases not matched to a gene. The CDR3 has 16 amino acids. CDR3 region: CASSLSTWTGDEKLFF. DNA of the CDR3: TGTGCCAGCAGTTTAAGTACATGGACAGGGGACGAAAAACTGTTTTTT.

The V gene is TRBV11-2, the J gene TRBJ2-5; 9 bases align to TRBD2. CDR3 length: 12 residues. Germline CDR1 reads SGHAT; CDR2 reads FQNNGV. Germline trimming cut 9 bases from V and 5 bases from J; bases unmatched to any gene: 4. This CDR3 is CASRSGGETQYF. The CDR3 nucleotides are TGTGCCAGTCGTAGCGGGGGTGAGACCCAGTACTTC.

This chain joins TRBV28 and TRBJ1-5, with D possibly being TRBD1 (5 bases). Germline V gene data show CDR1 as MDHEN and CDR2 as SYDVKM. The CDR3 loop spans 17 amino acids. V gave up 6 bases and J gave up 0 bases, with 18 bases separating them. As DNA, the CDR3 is TGTGCCAGCAGGGAATGGGGGAGGGAAAGTAGCAATCAGCCCCAGCATTTT. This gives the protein CASREWGRESSNQPQHF.

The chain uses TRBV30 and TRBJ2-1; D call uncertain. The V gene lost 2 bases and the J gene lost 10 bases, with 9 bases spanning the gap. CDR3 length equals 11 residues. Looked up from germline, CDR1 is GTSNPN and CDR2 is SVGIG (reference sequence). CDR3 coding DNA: TGTGCCTGGAGTCGAGGCCAAGAGCAGTTCTTC. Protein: CAWSRGQEQFF.

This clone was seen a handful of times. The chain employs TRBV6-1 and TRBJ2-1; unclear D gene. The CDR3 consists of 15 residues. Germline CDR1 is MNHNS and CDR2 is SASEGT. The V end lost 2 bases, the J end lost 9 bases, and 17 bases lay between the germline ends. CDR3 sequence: CASSEPGPLPIEQFF. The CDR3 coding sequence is TGTGCCAGCAGTGAACCAGGTCCCCTCCCGATTGAGCAGTTCTTC.

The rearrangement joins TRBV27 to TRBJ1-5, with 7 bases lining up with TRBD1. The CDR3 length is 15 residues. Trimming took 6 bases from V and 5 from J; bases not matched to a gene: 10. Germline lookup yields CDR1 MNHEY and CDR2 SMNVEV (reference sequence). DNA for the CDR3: TGTGCCAGCAGACCCACCGACAGGGCAGATCAGCCCCAGCATTTT. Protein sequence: CASRPTDRADQPQHF.

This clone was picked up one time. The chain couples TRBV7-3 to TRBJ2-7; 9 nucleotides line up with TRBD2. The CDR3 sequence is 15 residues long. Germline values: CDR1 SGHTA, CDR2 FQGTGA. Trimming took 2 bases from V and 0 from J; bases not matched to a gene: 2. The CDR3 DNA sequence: TGTGCCAGCAGCTTAGAACTAGCGGGCTCCTACGAGCAGTACTTC. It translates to CASSLELAGSYEQYF.

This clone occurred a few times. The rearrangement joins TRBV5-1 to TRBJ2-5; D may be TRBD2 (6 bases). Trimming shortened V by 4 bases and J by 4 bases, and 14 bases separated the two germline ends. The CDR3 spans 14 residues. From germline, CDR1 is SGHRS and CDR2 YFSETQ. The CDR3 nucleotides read TGCGCCAGCAGCCCCACGGGACTCCTAGAGACCCAGTACTTC. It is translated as CASSPTGLLETQYF.

The DNA for the CDR3 is TGTGCCAGCAGCCCAGCCGGCGGGGGGAACACCGGGGAGCTGTTTTTT. Protein product: CASSPAGGGNTGELFF. This chain links TRBV28 with TRBJ2-2, with 7 bases that match TRBD2. The CDR3 loop spans 16 amino acids. Germline assignment: CDR1 MDHEN and CDR2 SYDVKM. The ends lost 6 bases at V and 1 base at J; junction bases unmatched: 8. The full variable domain, completed using reference TRBV28 and TRBJ2-2, is DVKVTQSSRYLVKRTGEKVFLECVQDMDHENMFWYRQDPGLGLRLIYFSYDVKMKEKGDIPEGYSVSREKKERFSLILESASTNQTSMYLCASSPAGGGNTGELFFGEGSRLTVL.